This is a list of T cell receptor beta chains from one sample in a study of blood T cell repertoires in COVID-19. Produced via immunoSEQ multiplex PCR; TCRdb's table is partial and in-frame only. This sample has 220,000 or so clones, with around 86% found just once. The sequenced sample was PBMCs or T cells enriched from blood (not recorded which). Every receptor here comes from a woman aged 50 to 60 who had recovered from COVID-19. CDR3s include the opening cysteine and the closing phenylalanine or tryptophan. The D gene is left open where the match is weak. Clone size, where shown, is once, few, many, or a class for clones that have expanded.

j_call: TRBJ2-1
d_call: -
clone_size: -
v_call: TRBV7-9
cdr3_nt: TGTGCCAGCAGCTTAGGCCAGGGGATCGGCGCTGAGCAGTTCTTC
cdr3_aa: CASSLGQGIGAEQFF

j_call: TRBJ1-3
d_call: -
clone_size: -
v_call: TRBV4-1
cdr3_nt: TGCGCCAGCAGCCAAGATTCAGGGACTGGAAACACCATATATTTT
cdr3_aa: CASSQDSGTGNTIYF

j_call: TRBJ2-4
d_call: -
clone_size: -
v_call: TRBV7-9
cdr3_nt: TGTGCCAGCAGCTTAGTTCTGCCCCCGGGAAACATTCAGTACTTC
cdr3_aa: CASSLVLPPGNIQYF

j_call: TRBJ1-1
d_call: -
clone_size: -
v_call: TRBV28
cdr3_nt: TGTGCCAGCAGTCTAAATAATGCGGGCACTGAAGCTTTCTTT
cdr3_aa: CASSLNNAGTEAFF

j_call: TRBJ2-6
d_call: -
clone_size: -
v_call: TRBV12-3/TRBV12-4
cdr3_nt: TGTGCCGTGAGGATTAGTGGGGCCAACGTCCTGACTTTC
cdr3_aa: CAVRISGANVLTF

j_call: TRBJ1-5
d_call: -
clone_size: few
v_call: TRBV28
cdr3_nt: TGTGCCAGTAAAGACAGACAGGGCAATCAGCCCCAGCATTTT
cdr3_aa: CASKDRQGNQPQHF

j_call: TRBJ2-3
d_call: TRBD1
clone_size: -
v_call: TRBV10-3
cdr3_nt: TGTGCCATCAGTGAGGGGGACAGGGGAACAGATACGCAGTATTTT
cdr3_aa: CAISEGDRGTDTQYF

j_call: TRBJ2-7
d_call: -
clone_size: -
v_call: TRBV7-2
cdr3_nt: TGTGCCAGCAGCTTCGGCGGTTCCTACGAGCAGTACTTC
cdr3_aa: CASSFGGSYEQYF

j_call: TRBJ1-2
d_call: TRBD1
clone_size: once
v_call: TRBV11-2
cdr3_nt: TGTGCCAGCAGCTTAGGGCGACAGGGCCTTCTAGGCTACACCTTC
cdr3_aa: CASSLGRQGLLGYTF

j_call: TRBJ2-7
d_call: TRBD1
clone_size: -
v_call: TRBV5-4
cdr3_nt: TGTGCCAGCAGCTGGCGGACAGGGGATATCTACGAGCAGTACTTC
cdr3_aa: CASSWRTGDIYEQYF

j_call: TRBJ1-1
d_call: -
clone_size: -
v_call: TRBV7-3
cdr3_nt: TGTGCCAGCAGCTTAAACACGGGGGGCCCTGAAGCTTTCTTT
cdr3_aa: CASSLNTGGPEAFF

j_call: TRBJ1-5
d_call: -
clone_size: -
v_call: TRBV6-2/TRBV6-3
cdr3_nt: TGTGCCAGCAGCACCGGACGGGACAATCAGCCCCAGCATTTT
cdr3_aa: CASSTGRDNQPQHF

j_call: TRBJ2-1
d_call: TRBD2
clone_size: -
v_call: TRBV11-2
cdr3_nt: TGTGCCAGCAGCTTAGGGACTAGCGGAAGGCATGAGCAGTTCTTC
cdr3_aa: CASSLGTSGRHEQFF

j_call: TRBJ1-2
d_call: TRBD1
clone_size: many
v_call: TRBV13
cdr3_nt: TGTGCCAGCAGCTTAGGAAGACAGGGTGAAGGCTACACCTTC
cdr3_aa: CASSLGRQGEGYTF

j_call: TRBJ2-7
d_call: TRBD1
clone_size: -
v_call: TRBV23-1
cdr3_nt: TGCGCCAGCGGATACCTCAGGGGGTACGAGCAGTACTTC
cdr3_aa: CASGYLRGYEQYF

j_call: TRBJ1-2
d_call: TRBD1
clone_size: -
v_call: TRBV2
cdr3_nt: TGTGCCAGCAGGGCCTGGACAGGGGGGAATGGCTACACCTTC
cdr3_aa: CASRAWTGGNGYTF

j_call: TRBJ2-1
d_call: TRBD2
clone_size: -
v_call: TRBV19
cdr3_nt: TGTGCCAGTAGTAATCGGGAAGTGGGGGGGTCCTACAATGAGCAGTTCTTC
cdr3_aa: CASSNREVGGSYNEQFF

j_call: TRBJ2-1
d_call: -
clone_size: -
v_call: TRBV11-2
cdr3_nt: TGTGCCAGCAGCCCCAGGGGCGGCAATGAGCAGTTCTTC
cdr3_aa: CASSPRGGNEQFF

j_call: TRBJ1-1
d_call: -
clone_size: -
v_call: TRBV6-1
cdr3_nt: TGTGCCAGCAGTGAATCCTGGCACACTGAAGCTTTCTTT
cdr3_aa: CASSESWHTEAFF

j_call: TRBJ2-3
d_call: TRBD2
clone_size: -
v_call: TRBV6-4
cdr3_nt: TGTGCCAGCAGTGACTCTGGACTAGCGGGGGGGCTTGATACGCAGTATTTT
cdr3_aa: CASSDSGLAGGLDTQYF

j_call: TRBJ2-1
d_call: TRBD2
clone_size: -
v_call: TRBV2
cdr3_nt: TGTGCCAGCAGTGAGGTTAGGACTAGCGGGAGGATGGGAAATGAGCAGTTCTTC
cdr3_aa: CASSEVRTSGRMGNEQFF

j_call: TRBJ2-7
d_call: -
clone_size: -
v_call: TRBV28
cdr3_nt: TGTGCCAGCAGGACGGGACTCCTCGGCGAGCAGTACTTC
cdr3_aa: CASRTGLLGEQYF

j_call: TRBJ1-6
d_call: TRBD1
clone_size: -
v_call: TRBV5-1
cdr3_nt: TGCGCCAGCAGCTTGGGAACAGGGGGTGATTCACCCCTCCACTTT
cdr3_aa: CASSLGTGGDSPLHF

j_call: TRBJ2-1
d_call: TRBD2
clone_size: once
v_call: TRBV3-1/TRBV3-2
cdr3_nt: TGTGCCAGCAGCCAAGATCTGGGGGGGTCACGGAATGAGCAGTTCTTC
cdr3_aa: CASSQDLGGSRNEQFF

j_call: TRBJ2-6
d_call: -
clone_size: -
v_call: TRBV5-1
cdr3_nt: TGCGCCAGCAGCTTGGGCGGAAACTCTGGGGCCAACGTCCTGACTTTC
cdr3_aa: CASSLGGNSGANVLTF

j_call: TRBJ1-2
d_call: -
clone_size: -
v_call: TRBV11-2
cdr3_nt: TGTGCCAGCTCTGGGGGCATCTATGGCTACACCTTC
cdr3_aa: CASSGGIYGYTF

j_call: TRBJ1-1
d_call: -
clone_size: -
v_call: TRBV4-3
cdr3_nt: TGCGCCAGCAGCCAAGGACAAACTGAAGCTTTCTTT
cdr3_aa: CASSQGQTEAFF

j_call: TRBJ2-7
d_call: -
clone_size: few
v_call: TRBV7-9
cdr3_nt: TGTGCCAGCAGCTTACGGGAAACCCCTATCGAGCAGTACTTC
cdr3_aa: CASSLRETPIEQYF